What follows are 5 T cell receptor beta chains derived from one specimen sequenced in a study of control samples from healthy donors and cancer patients. Some clones are missing from TCRdb's copy, which holds only in-frame ones; the method was immunoSEQ multiplex PCR. The repertoire holds 150,000 to 200,000 clones, with around 94% as singletons. Sequencing used blood. These receptors were collected from a man aged 30-40 years in good health.

This clone was recorded a few times. The chain links TRBV30 to TRBJ2-7; no clear D. This CDR3 region has 13 residues. Trimming took 0 bases from V and 2 from J, leaving 8 bases between them. The germline CDR1 and CDR2 sequences are GTSNPN and SVGIG (reference sequence). The CDR3 DNA sequence: TGTGCCTGGAGTGTATCATACCCCTACGAGCAGTACTTC. Its translation is CAWSVSYPYEQYF.

The gene calls are TRBV7-3 and TRBJ2-1; D remains unclear. There are 13 residues in the CDR3. CDR1 is SGHTA and CDR2 is FQGTGA in the germline V gene. Trimming pared 5 bases from V and 7 bases from J, leaving 12 bases between. In DNA, the CDR3 is TGTGCCAGCAGCGCTGGGGTTGGTAATGAGCAGTTCTTC. It encodes CASSAGVGNEQFF. The complete variable domain, with remaining parts taken from reference TRBV7-3 and TRBJ2-1, reads GAGVSQTPSNKVTEKGKYVELRCDPISGHTALYWYRQSLGQGPEFLIYFQGTGAADDSGLPNDRFFAVRPEGSVSTLKIQRTERGDSAVYLCASSAGVGNEQFFGPGTRLTVL.

The chain couples TRBV9 to TRBJ1-3; the D gene is possibly TRBD1 (5 bases). Trimming removed 0 bases from V and 4 bases from J, with 11 bases in between. CDR1 SGDLS and CDR2 YYNGEE come from the germline V gene. The CDR3 is 15 amino acids. The CDR3 loop is CASSVGEGTGNTIYF. Written as DNA, the CDR3 is TGTGCCAGCAGCGTAGGAGAGGGGACGGGAAACACCATATATTTT.

The V gene is TRBV4-2, the J gene TRBJ2-1, with D hard to call. V was trimmed by 1 base and J by 10 bases, leaving 8 bases between them. Germline CDR1 is LGHNA and CDR2 is YNFKEQ. This CDR3 region has 12 residues. CDR3 bases: TGTGCCAGCAGCCAAGGAACTAACGAGCAGTTCTTC. It is translated as CASSQGTNEQFF.

The chain is built from TRBV27 and TRBJ2-7; a possible D gene is TRBD1 (6 bases). Germline CDR1 reads MNHEY; CDR2 reads SMNVEV (reference sequence). CDR3 length: 14 amino acids. Trimming took off 7 bases at V and 1 base at J, with 14 bases between the two ends. CDR3 region: CASNLARGSYEQYF. CDR3 coding DNA: TGTGCCAGCAACCTAGCTAGGGGGTCCTACGAGCAGTACTTC.